The entry that follows covers one T cell receptor (beta chain) sequence. Its antigen is currently not known. The sample holds no much larger clone one base away, and base qualities are not on file. Patient enrollment in ICON started in the first half of 2016, and the final patient was enrolled in the second half of 2018. Fresh tumor and matched uninvolved tissue for in-depth immune analyses, including TCR sequencing, were collected from a subcohort of around 80 patients. TCR sequencing was performed on DNA isolated from bulk tissue, without cell sorting. The entry originates in a study of tumor-infiltrating lymphocytes in localized non-small cell lung cancer (dated by TCRdb to about 2021). About the full investigation: The cohort covered several histologies, both smokers and never-smokers, and patients whose samples were collected after neoadjuvant chemotherapy. Each patient contributed resected tumor tissue and uninvolved lung tissue from the same patient, described as non-adjacent to the tumor. The same patients underwent several integrated assays, with TCR sequencing performed together with flow cytometry, multiplex immunofluorescence, RNA-seq, exome sequencing and proteomics. In total, the ICON cohort was made up of 150 surgical patients who had localized non-small cell lung cancer and whose tumors were resected. The paired tumor versus uninvolved lung comparison of immunoSEQ T-cell fraction included some 54 patients.

The T-cell fraction in tumor and uninvolved lung tissue was provided by TCR sequencing with the immunoSEQ assay. The study's processing was this. For survival analysis, patients were divided into high (upper tertile) and low (lower two tertiles) T-cell fraction groups, which were compared by log-rank test. A signed-rank test was used to test differences in T-cell fraction between paired tumor and uninvolved lung samples. Imported from immuneACCESS, the table was reduced by TCRdb to in-frame sequences with V and J called. These copies leave out some clones; in studies compared against another copy, an unresolved V gene accounts for under half, and the cause of the remainder is not known. V and J calls and clone size are as listed in that table; D and trimming were resolved from the DNA. This sample gives roughly 9,000 clones in total; over 75% of them show up just once. Roughly 17% of the sample goes to the ten largest clones.

Counted from cysteine to phenylalanine, this CDR3 has 17 amino acids. Of all the DNA, just the CDR3 is kept, 51 bases in frame from base 1. At the junction V is shortened by 4 bases and J by 4 bases, with 23 bases in between. CDR1 and CDR2 (SGHDT, YYEEEE) derive from the germline V gene. What the study reported, not specific to this receptor: Because different assays used different pieces of the same tissue, intratumor heterogeneity could not be separated from technical variation. Assay coverage differed among patients according to how much tissue was available, so only a subset of the cohort had TCR sequencing. The TCR-derived T-cell fraction showed no difference between the flow cytometry-defined immunotypes IM1 (good prognosis) and IM2 (poor prognosis). Consistent with immunofluorescence CD3 counts, TCRbeta sequencing supported greater T cell infiltration in tumors than in uninvolved lung tissue.

This chain is built from TRBV5-6 and TRBJ1-2; TRBD1 might be the D gene, on 5 matching bases. This sequence originates from a human donor with non-small cell lung cancer. The sequencing input was uninvolved lung tissue not adjacent to the tumor. The CDR3: CASSLWGTGETFYGYTF. The nucleotide sequence reads as follows: TGTGCCAGCAGCCTTTGGGGGACGGGAGAAACCTTCTATGGCTACACCTTC.